The following is a T cell receptor beta chain sequence with its context. These data originate in a study of cytomegalovirus exposure and HLA in healthy donors. Here immunoSEQ multiplex PCR was the method, and the copy in TCRdb shows in-frame clones only, minus some. The table records approximately 150,000 clones, almost 85% of them present only once. Germline V gives CDR1 SSHAT, CDR2 FNYEAQ (reference sequence). Trimming removed 5 bases from V and 5 bases from J; junction bases left unmatched: 3. CDR3 length: 14 residues. This TCR came from a man in his thirties or forties in good health and CMV-seropositive. Sequenced: PBMCs. The V gene is TRBV7-7, the J gene TRBJ2-1; 10 bases are shared with TRBD1. CDR3 region: CASSPGQGDNEQFF. Written as DNA, the CDR3 is TGTGCCAGCAGCCCCGGACAGGGGGACAATGAGCAGTTCTTC.